The rows below give T cell receptor beta chains drawn from one sample of a study of OX40 agonist ivuxolimab in advanced cancers. Only in-frame clones appear in the TCRdb table, and some are missing; sequencing was by immunoSEQ multiplex PCR. The data hold about 73,000 clones, with 75% to 95% observed a single time. This material consisted of CD4+ or CD8+ T cells sorted from blood, taken in a trial of the OX40 agonist ivuxolimab. Every receptor here comes from an adult with an advanced solid tumor such as melanoma, head and neck, liver or kidney cancer. The CDR3 runs from the conserved cysteine through the conserved F or W. The D gene is left open where the match is weak. Expanded clones are given a class, and other clones once, few, many or no size at all.

J gene: TRBJ2-1
V gene: TRBV7-2
D gene: NA
clone size: NA
CDR3 protein: CASTPQPGPAYNEQFF
CDR3 DNA: TGTGCCAGCACCCCTCAACCCGGACCGGCCTACAATGAGCAGTTCTTC

J gene: TRBJ1-2
V gene: TRBV27
D gene: NA
clone size: NA
CDR3 protein: CASSSRDLGGYTF
CDR3 DNA: TGTGCCAGCAGTTCTCGGGACCTGGGTGGCTACACCTTC

J gene: TRBJ2-3
V gene: TRBV7-3
D gene: NA
clone size: once
CDR3 protein: CASSFGEATQYF
CDR3 DNA: TGTGCCAGCAGCTTCGGGGAGGCCACGCAGTATTTT

J gene: TRBJ2-3
V gene: TRBV21-1
D gene: NA
clone size: NA
CDR3 protein: CASSKGIAGDPDTQYF
CDR3 DNA: TGTGCCAGCAGCAAGGGGATAGCGGGAGACCCAGATACGCAGTATTTT

J gene: TRBJ2-2
V gene: TRBV15
D gene: NA
clone size: NA
CDR3 protein: CATSRAPAANTGELFF
CDR3 DNA: TGTGCCACCAGCAGGGCCCCCGCAGCGAACACCGGGGAGCTGTTTTTT

J gene: TRBJ1-2
V gene: TRBV13
D gene: NA
clone size: NA
CDR3 protein: CASSLKDTYLYGYTF
CDR3 DNA: TGTGCCAGCAGCTTAAAGGACACCTACCTCTATGGCTACACCTTC

J gene: TRBJ1-5
V gene: TRBV5-1
D gene: TRBD1
clone size: NA
CDR3 protein: CASSPGGESNQPQHF
CDR3 DNA: TGCGCCAGCAGCCCAGGGGGAGAGAGCAATCAGCCCCAGCATTTT

J gene: TRBJ2-3
V gene: TRBV9
D gene: TRBD2
clone size: NA
CDR3 protein: CASSPPWASGSFSQYF
CDR3 DNA: TGTGCCAGCAGCCCCCCGTGGGCTAGCGGGAGTTTTTCGCAGTATTTT

J gene: TRBJ2-7
V gene: TRBV6-1
D gene: NA
clone size: NA
CDR3 protein: CASRAVSGYEQYF
CDR3 DNA: TGTGCCAGCAGGGCGGTGTCGGGCTACGAGCAGTACTTC

J gene: TRBJ1-1
V gene: TRBV11-2
D gene: NA
clone size: NA
CDR3 protein: CASSLVGLGVSTEAFF
CDR3 DNA: TGTGCCAGCAGCTTGGTGGGGTTGGGGGTTAGCACTGAAGCTTTCTTT

J gene: TRBJ2-5
V gene: TRBV11-2
D gene: NA
clone size: NA
CDR3 protein: CASSFRDEETQYF
CDR3 DNA: TGTGCCAGCAGCTTCCGGGACGAAGAGACCCAGTACTTC

J gene: TRBJ1-1
V gene: TRBV19
D gene: NA
clone size: NA
CDR3 protein: CASKPRENTEAFF
CDR3 DNA: TGTGCCAGTAAGCCCAGAGAGAACACTGAAGCTTTCTTT

J gene: TRBJ2-1
V gene: TRBV7-3
D gene: TRBD1
clone size: NA
CDR3 protein: CASSLGTGALNEQFF
CDR3 DNA: TGTGCCAGCAGCCTAGGGACAGGGGCTCTTAATGAGCAGTTCTTC

J gene: TRBJ2-3
V gene: TRBV7-9
D gene: NA
clone size: NA
CDR3 protein: CASSLYGGKESQYF
CDR3 DNA: TGTGCCAGCAGCTTATACGGCGGGAAGGAATCGCAGTATTTT

J gene: TRBJ2-7
V gene: TRBV5-4
D gene: NA
clone size: few
CDR3 protein: CASSSNSGYEQYF
CDR3 DNA: TGTGCCAGCAGCTCAAATAGCGGCTACGAGCAGTACTTC

J gene: TRBJ2-1
V gene: TRBV7-2
D gene: NA
clone size: NA
CDR3 protein: CASSPARLMYNEQFF
CDR3 DNA: TGTGCCAGCAGCCCCGCGAGACTAATGTACAATGAGCAGTTCTTC

J gene: TRBJ1-1
V gene: TRBV18
D gene: NA
clone size: NA
CDR3 protein: CASSPMVNTEAFF
CDR3 DNA: TGTGCCAGCTCACCAATGGTGAACACTGAAGCTTTCTTT

J gene: TRBJ1-2
V gene: TRBV9
D gene: TRBD1
clone size: few
CDR3 protein: CASSPGTGGSYGYTF
CDR3 DNA: TGTGCCAGCAGCCCCGGGACAGGGGGCAGCTATGGCTACACCTTC

J gene: TRBJ2-1
V gene: TRBV7-2
D gene: NA
clone size: NA
CDR3 protein: CASSLGQSNEQFF
CDR3 DNA: TGTGCCAGCAGCTTAGGCCAGTCCAATGAGCAGTTCTTC

J gene: TRBJ2-1
V gene: TRBV6-5
D gene: NA
clone size: NA
CDR3 protein: CASSYGPSSYNEQFF
CDR3 DNA: TGTGCCAGCAGTTACGGGCCGAGCTCCTACAATGAGCAGTTCTTC

J gene: TRBJ2-5
V gene: TRBV5-1
D gene: TRBD1
clone size: NA
CDR3 protein: CASSLAMGQTQETQYF
CDR3 DNA: TGCGCCAGCAGCTTGGCCATGGGACAGACACAAGAGACCCAGTACTTC

J gene: TRBJ2-5
V gene: TRBV5-1
D gene: TRBD2
clone size: once
CDR3 protein: CASSQGLAAETQYF
CDR3 DNA: TGCGCCAGCAGCCAAGGACTAGCAGCAGAGACCCAGTACTTC

J gene: TRBJ2-2
V gene: TRBV11-2
D gene: NA
clone size: NA
CDR3 protein: CASSLGTAAGELFF
CDR3 DNA: TGTGCCAGCAGCTTAGGGACAGCCGCCGGGGAGCTGTTTTTT

J gene: TRBJ2-5
V gene: TRBV2
D gene: NA
clone size: NA
CDR3 protein: CASSRRAREETQYF
CDR3 DNA: TGTGCCAGCAGTCGGCGGGCGAGGGAAGAGACCCAGTACTTC

J gene: TRBJ1-3
V gene: TRBV14
D gene: TRBD1
clone size: NA
CDR3 protein: CASSNRGSGNTIYF
CDR3 DNA: TGTGCCAGCAGCAACAGGGGCTCTGGAAACACCATATATTTT

J gene: TRBJ2-6
V gene: TRBV28
D gene: NA
clone size: NA
CDR3 protein: CASSFSGSGANVLTF
CDR3 DNA: TGTGCCAGCAGCTTCTCGGGCTCTGGGGCCAACGTCCTGACTTTC

J gene: TRBJ2-5
V gene: TRBV2
D gene: NA
clone size: NA
CDR3 protein: CASSRDDQETQYF
CDR3 DNA: TGTGCCAGCAGTAGGGACGACCAAGAGACCCAGTACTTC

J gene: TRBJ1-6
V gene: TRBV7-2
D gene: NA
clone size: NA
CDR3 protein: CASSLNMRSPLHF
CDR3 DNA: TGTGCCAGCAGCTTGAACATGAGATCACCCCTCCACTTT

J gene: TRBJ2-5
V gene: TRBV20-1
D gene: NA
clone size: NA
CDR3 protein: CSASSETQYF
CDR3 DNA: TGCAGTGCTAGTTCCGAGACCCAGTACTTC

J gene: TRBJ2-2
V gene: TRBV7-2
D gene: TRBD2
clone size: NA
CDR3 protein: CASRRTSGGGTGELFF
CDR3 DNA: TGTGCCAGCAGACGGACTAGCGGAGGGGGGACCGGGGAGCTGTTTTTT

J gene: TRBJ1-5
V gene: TRBV6-6
D gene: NA
clone size: few
CDR3 protein: CATKEGLTGSQPQHF
CDR3 DNA: TGTGCCACCAAGGAGGGACTGACGGGAAGTCAGCCCCAGCATTTT

J gene: TRBJ2-1
V gene: TRBV6-6
D gene: TRBD2
clone size: NA
CDR3 protein: CASSPGLAVGDEQFF
CDR3 DNA: TGTGCCAGCAGCCCCGGACTAGCGGTAGGGGATGAGCAGTTCTTC

J gene: TRBJ2-7
V gene: TRBV15
D gene: NA
clone size: NA
CDR3 protein: CATSRDRAERYEQYF
CDR3 DNA: TGTGCCACCAGCAGAGATCGCGCTGAAAGATACGAGCAGTACTTC

J gene: TRBJ2-1
V gene: TRBV5-1
D gene: TRBD2
clone size: NA
CDR3 protein: CASSSGTSGTEQFF
CDR3 DNA: TGCGCCAGCAGCTCCGGGACTAGCGGAACCGAGCAGTTCTTC

J gene: TRBJ2-7
V gene: TRBV5-4
D gene: TRBD2
clone size: NA
CDR3 protein: CASSITSGRANEQYF
CDR3 DNA: TGTGCCAGCAGCATCACTAGCGGGAGGGCCAACGAGCAGTACTTC

J gene: TRBJ1-1
V gene: TRBV19
D gene: NA
clone size: NA
CDR3 protein: CASNSGHRGTEAFF
CDR3 DNA: TGTGCCAGTAACTCGGGTCACCGGGGCACTGAAGCTTTCTTT

J gene: TRBJ2-5
V gene: TRBV6-5
D gene: TRBD2
clone size: NA
CDR3 protein: CASSWGLAGVRETQYF
CDR3 DNA: TGTGCCAGCAGTTGGGGACTAGCGGGAGTTCGAGAGACCCAGTACTTC

J gene: TRBJ2-3
V gene: TRBV4-3
D gene: TRBD2
clone size: NA
CDR3 protein: CASSQASGGTDTQYF
CDR3 DNA: TGCGCCAGCAGCCAAGCTAGCGGGGGCACAGATACGCAGTATTTT

J gene: TRBJ2-5
V gene: TRBV28
D gene: TRBD2
clone size: NA
CDR3 protein: CASSPHWREGIQETQYF
CDR3 DNA: TGTGCCAGCAGTCCCCACTGGCGGGAGGGCATCCAGGAGACCCAGTACTTC

J gene: TRBJ2-5
V gene: TRBV7-2
D gene: TRBD2
clone size: once
CDR3 protein: CASSLTSGRASGSQETQYF
CDR3 DNA: TGTGCCAGCAGCCTGACTAGCGGGAGGGCCTCGGGGTCTCAAGAGACCCAGTACTTC

J gene: TRBJ1-5
V gene: TRBV2
D gene: NA
clone size: NA
CDR3 protein: CASSGPGGGANQPQHF
CDR3 DNA: TGTGCCAGCAGTGGCCCCGGGGGGGGCGCGAATCAGCCCCAGCATTTT

J gene: TRBJ1-5
V gene: TRBV6-1
D gene: NA
clone size: NA
CDR3 protein: CASSPRYQPQHF
CDR3 DNA: TGTGCCAGCAGTCCCCGGTATCAGCCCCAGCATTTT

J gene: TRBJ1-2
V gene: TRBV5-1
D gene: TRBD1
clone size: NA
CDR3 protein: CASSTRDRLYGYTF
CDR3 DNA: TGCGCCAGCAGCACACGGGACAGACTCTATGGCTACACCTTC

J gene: TRBJ2-3
V gene: TRBV11-1
D gene: NA
clone size: NA
CDR3 protein: CASSLTVGTDTQYF
CDR3 DNA: TGTGCCAGCAGCTTAACGGTGGGCACAGATACGCAGTATTTT

J gene: TRBJ2-3
V gene: TRBV7-2
D gene: TRBD2
clone size: NA
CDR3 protein: CASSTAGGIADTQYF
CDR3 DNA: TGTGCCAGCAGCACGGCCGGGGGGATTGCAGATACGCAGTATTTT

J gene: TRBJ2-2
V gene: TRBV6-5
D gene: NA
clone size: NA
CDR3 protein: CASGGRLNTGELFF
CDR3 DNA: TGTGCCAGCGGCGGACGATTGAACACCGGGGAGCTGTTTTTT

J gene: TRBJ2-1
V gene: TRBV5-1
D gene: TRBD2
clone size: NA
CDR3 protein: CASSPLAGVRNEQFF
CDR3 DNA: TGCGCCAGCAGCCCTCTAGCGGGAGTTAGGAATGAGCAGTTCTTC

J gene: TRBJ2-7
V gene: TRBV7-2
D gene: NA
clone size: NA
CDR3 protein: CASSPVTGSYEQYF
CDR3 DNA: TGTGCCAGCAGCCCAGTGACAGGTTCTTACGAGCAGTACTTC

J gene: TRBJ1-1
V gene: TRBV20-1
D gene: NA
clone size: NA
CDR3 protein: CSARANTEAFF
CDR3 DNA: TGCAGTGCTAGGGCGAACACTGAAGCTTTCTTT

J gene: TRBJ2-3
V gene: TRBV7-3
D gene: NA
clone size: NA
CDR3 protein: CASSPSHSTDTQYF
CDR3 DNA: TGTGCCAGCAGCCCATCCCATAGCACAGATACGCAGTATTTT

J gene: TRBJ2-5
V gene: TRBV29-1
D gene: NA
clone size: NA
CDR3 protein: CSVEDGTQTETQYF
CDR3 DNA: TGCAGCGTTGAAGATGGGACCCAGACGGAGACCCAGTACTTC

J gene: TRBJ2-2
V gene: TRBV4-3
D gene: NA
clone size: once
CDR3 protein: CASSQLGLRGGELFF
CDR3 DNA: TGCGCCAGCAGCCAATTGGGTCTCCGGGGCGGGGAGCTGTTTTTT